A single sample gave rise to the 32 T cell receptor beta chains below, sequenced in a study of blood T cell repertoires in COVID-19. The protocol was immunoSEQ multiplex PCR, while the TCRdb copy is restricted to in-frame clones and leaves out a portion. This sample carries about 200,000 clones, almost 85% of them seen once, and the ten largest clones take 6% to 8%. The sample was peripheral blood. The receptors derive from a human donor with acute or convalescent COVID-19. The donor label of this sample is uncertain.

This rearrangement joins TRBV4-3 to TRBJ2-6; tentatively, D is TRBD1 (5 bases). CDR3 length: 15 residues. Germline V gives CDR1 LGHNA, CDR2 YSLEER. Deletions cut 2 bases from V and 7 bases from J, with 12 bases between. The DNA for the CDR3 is TGCGCCAGCAGCCAACAGGGTAATCGAGCCAACGTCCTGACTTTC. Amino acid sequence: CASSQQGNRANVLTF.

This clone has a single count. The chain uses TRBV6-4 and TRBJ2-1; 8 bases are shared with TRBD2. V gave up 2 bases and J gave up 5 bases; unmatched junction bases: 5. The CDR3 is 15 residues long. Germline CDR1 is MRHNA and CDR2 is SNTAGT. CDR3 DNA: TGTGCCAGCAGTGACGGGAGCGGGAGCCACAATGAGCAGTTCTTC. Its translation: CASSDGSGSHNEQFF.

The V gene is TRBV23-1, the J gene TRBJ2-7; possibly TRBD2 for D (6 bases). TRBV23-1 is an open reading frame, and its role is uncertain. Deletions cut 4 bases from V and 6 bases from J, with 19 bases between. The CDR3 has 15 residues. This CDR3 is CASSPDGSRGSEQYF. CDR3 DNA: TGCGCCAGCAGTCCGGATGGCAGCCGGGGGAGCGAGCAGTACTTC.

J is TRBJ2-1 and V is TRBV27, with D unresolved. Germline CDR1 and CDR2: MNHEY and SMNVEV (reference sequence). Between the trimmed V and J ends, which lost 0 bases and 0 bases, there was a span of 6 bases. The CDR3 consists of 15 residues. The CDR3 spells CASSLSPSSYNEQFF. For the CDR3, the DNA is TGTGCCAGCAGTTTATCCCCCAGCTCCTACAATGAGCAGTTCTTC.

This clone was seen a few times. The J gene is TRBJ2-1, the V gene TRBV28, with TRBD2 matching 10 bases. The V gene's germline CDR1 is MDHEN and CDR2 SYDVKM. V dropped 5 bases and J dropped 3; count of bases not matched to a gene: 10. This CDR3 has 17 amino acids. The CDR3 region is CASSPLQGLADYNEQFF. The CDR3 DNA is TGTGCCAGCAGTCCCCTACAAGGACTAGCGGACTACAATGAGCAGTTCTTC. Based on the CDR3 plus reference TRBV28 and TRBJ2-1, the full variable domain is DVKVTQSSRYLVKRTGEKVFLECVQDMDHENMFWYRQDPGLGLRLIYFSYDVKMKEKGDIPEGYSVSREKKERFSLILESASTNQTSMYLCASSPLQGLADYNEQFFGPGTRLTVL.

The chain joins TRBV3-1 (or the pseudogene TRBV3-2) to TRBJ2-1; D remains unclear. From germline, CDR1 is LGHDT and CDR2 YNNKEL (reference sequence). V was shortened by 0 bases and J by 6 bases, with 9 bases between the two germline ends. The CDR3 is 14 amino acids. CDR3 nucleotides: TGTGCCAGCAGCCAAGATCCACTCTCCAATGAGCAGTTCTTC. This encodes CASSQDPLSNEQFF.

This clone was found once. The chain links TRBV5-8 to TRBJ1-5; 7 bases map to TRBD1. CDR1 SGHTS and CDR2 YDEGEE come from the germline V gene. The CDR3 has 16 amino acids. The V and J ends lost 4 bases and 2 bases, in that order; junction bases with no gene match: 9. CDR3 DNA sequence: TGTGCCAGCAGCCCGCTTACAGGGGCTGGCAATCAGCCCCAGCATTTT. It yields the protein CASSPLTGAGNQPQHF.

The CDR3 bases are TGTGCCAGCAGCCGACGGACAGGGGGAGACGAGCAGTACTTC. Amino acid sequence: CASSRRTGGDEQYF. This chain joins TRBV6-2 or TRBV6-3 and TRBJ2-7, with 10 bases fitting TRBD1. With V trimmed by 6 bases and J by 5 bases, 7 bases remained unmatched. Germline assignment: CDR1 MNHEY and CDR2 SVGEGT. This CDR3 has 14 amino acids.

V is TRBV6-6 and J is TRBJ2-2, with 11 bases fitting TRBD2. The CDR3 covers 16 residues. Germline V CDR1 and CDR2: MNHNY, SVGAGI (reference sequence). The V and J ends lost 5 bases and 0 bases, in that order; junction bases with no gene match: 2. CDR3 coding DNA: TGTGCCAGCAGTCGGACTAGCGGGCCGAACACCGGGGAGCTGTTTTTT. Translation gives CASSRTSGPNTGELFF.

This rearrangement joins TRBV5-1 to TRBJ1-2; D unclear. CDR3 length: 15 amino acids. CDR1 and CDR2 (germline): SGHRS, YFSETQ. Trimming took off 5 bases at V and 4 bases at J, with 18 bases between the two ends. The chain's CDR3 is CASSFDPEGSYGYTF. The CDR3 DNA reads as TGCGCCAGCAGTTTCGATCCAGAGGGCAGCTATGGCTACACCTTC.

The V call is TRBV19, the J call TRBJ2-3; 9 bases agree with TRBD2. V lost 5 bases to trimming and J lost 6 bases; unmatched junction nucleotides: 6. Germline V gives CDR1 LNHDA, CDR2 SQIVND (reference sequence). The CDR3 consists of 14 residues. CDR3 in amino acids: CASSRLAGSDTQYF. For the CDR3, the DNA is TGTGCCAGTAGTCGTCTAGCGGGATCGGATACGCAGTATTTT.

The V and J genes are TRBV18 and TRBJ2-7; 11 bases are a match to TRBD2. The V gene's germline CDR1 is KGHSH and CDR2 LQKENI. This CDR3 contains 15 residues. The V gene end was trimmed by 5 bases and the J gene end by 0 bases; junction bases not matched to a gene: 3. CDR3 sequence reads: CASSKTSGNSYEQYF. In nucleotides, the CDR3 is TGTGCCAGCTCAAAGACTAGCGGGAACTCCTACGAGCAGTACTTC.

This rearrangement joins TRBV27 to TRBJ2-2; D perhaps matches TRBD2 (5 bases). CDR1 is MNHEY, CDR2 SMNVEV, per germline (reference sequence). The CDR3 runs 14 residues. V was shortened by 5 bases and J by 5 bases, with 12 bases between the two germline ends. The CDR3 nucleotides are TGTGCCAGCAGTACCAGACCGGGAACCGGGGAGCTGTTTTTT. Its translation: CASSTRPGTGELFF.

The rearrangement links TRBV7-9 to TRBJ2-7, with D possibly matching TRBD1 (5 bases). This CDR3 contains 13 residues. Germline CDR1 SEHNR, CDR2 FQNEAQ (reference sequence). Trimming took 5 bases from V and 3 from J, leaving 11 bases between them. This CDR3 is CASSREQVYEQYF. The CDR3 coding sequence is TGTGCCAGCAGCCGTGAACAGGTCTACGAGCAGTACTTC.

CDR3 loop: CASSLGGTGNTGELFF. The CDR3 DNA sequence: TGTGCCAGCAGCTTGGGGGGGACAGGGAACACCGGGGAGCTGTTTTTT. This chain links TRBV5-4 with TRBJ2-2; 8 bases fit TRBD1. Germline V CDR1 and CDR2: SGHNT, YYREEE (reference sequence). The CDR3 has 16 residues. Trimming took 0 bases from V and 1 from J; bases not matched to a gene: 2.

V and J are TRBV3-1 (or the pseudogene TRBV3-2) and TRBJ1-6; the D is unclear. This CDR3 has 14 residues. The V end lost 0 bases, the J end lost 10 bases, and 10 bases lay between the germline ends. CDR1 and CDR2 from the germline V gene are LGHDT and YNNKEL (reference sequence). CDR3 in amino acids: CASSQDRRGSPLHF. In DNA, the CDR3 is TGTGCCAGCAGCCAAGATCGTCGGGGATCACCCCTCCACTTT.

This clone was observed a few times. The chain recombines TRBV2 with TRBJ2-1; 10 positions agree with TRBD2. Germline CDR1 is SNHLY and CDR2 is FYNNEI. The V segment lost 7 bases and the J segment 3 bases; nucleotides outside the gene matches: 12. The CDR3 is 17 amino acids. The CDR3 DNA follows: TGTGCCAGCACCAGAACCCAGACTAGCGGGTTCTACAATGAGCAGTTCTTC. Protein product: CASTRTQTSGFYNEQFF.

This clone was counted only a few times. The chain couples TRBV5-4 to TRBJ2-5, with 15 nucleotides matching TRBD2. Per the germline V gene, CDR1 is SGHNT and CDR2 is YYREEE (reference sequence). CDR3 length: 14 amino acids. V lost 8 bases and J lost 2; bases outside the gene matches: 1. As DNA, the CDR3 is TGTGCCAGTGGGACTAGCGGGAGGCAAGAGACCCAGTACTTC. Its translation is CASGTSGRQETQYF.

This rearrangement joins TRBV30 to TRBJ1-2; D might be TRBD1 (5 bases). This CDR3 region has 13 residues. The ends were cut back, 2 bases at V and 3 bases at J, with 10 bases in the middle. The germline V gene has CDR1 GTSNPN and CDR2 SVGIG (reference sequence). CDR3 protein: CAWSPTAYYGYTF. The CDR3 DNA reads TGTGCCTGGAGTCCGACAGCTTACTATGGCTACACCTTC. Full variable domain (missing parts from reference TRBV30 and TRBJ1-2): SQTIHQWPATLVQPVGSPLSLECTVEGTSNPNLYWYRQAAGRGLQLLFYSVGIGQISSEVPQNLSASRPQDRQFILSSKKLLLSDSGFYLCAWSPTAYYGYTFGSGTRLTVV.

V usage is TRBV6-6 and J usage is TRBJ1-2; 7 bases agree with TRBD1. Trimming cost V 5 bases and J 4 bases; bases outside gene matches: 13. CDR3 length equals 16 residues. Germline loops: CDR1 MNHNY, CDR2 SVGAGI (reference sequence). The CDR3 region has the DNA TGTGCCAGCAGTGGGGGCGGGACAGTTAGTTTCTATGGCTACACCTTC. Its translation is CASSGGGTVSFYGYTF.

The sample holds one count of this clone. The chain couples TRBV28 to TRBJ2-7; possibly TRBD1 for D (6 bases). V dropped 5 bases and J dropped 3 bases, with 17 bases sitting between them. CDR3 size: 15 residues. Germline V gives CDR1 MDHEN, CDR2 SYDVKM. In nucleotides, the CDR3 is TGTGCCAGCAGTCCGGGGTCAGGGGTCAGCTACGAGCAGTACTTC. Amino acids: CASSPGSGVSYEQYF.

The CDR3 reads CASRFQGADTQYF. CDR3 in DNA: TGTGCCAGCAGGTTCCAGGGGGCAGATACGCAGTATTTT. The chain combines TRBV6-5 with TRBJ2-3, with 7 bases fitting TRBD1. The germline gives CDR1 MNHEY, CDR2 SVGAGI. This CDR3 contains 13 residues. Germline trimming cut 6 bases from V and 4 bases from J; bases unmatched to any gene: 4.

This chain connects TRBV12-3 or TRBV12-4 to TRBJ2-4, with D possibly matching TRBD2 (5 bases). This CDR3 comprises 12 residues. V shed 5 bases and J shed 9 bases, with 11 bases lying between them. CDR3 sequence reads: CASSRFGGIQYF. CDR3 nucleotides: TGTGCCAGCAGTAGGTTTGGAGGCATTCAGTACTTC.

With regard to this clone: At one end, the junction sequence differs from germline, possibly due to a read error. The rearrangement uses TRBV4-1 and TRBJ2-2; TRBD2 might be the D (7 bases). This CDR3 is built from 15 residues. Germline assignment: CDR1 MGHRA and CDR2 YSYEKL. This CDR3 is CARSQGGGNTGELFF. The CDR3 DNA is TGCGCCCGCAGCCAAGGGGGGGGAAACACCGGGGAGCTGTTTTTT.

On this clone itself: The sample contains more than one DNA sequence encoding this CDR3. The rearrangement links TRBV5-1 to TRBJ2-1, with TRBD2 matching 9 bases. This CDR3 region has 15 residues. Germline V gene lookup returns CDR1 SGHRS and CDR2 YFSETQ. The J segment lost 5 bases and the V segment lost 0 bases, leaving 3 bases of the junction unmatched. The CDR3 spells CASSLALAGNNEQFF. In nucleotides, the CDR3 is TGCGCCAGCAGCTTGGCTCTAGCGGGGAACAATGAGCAGTTCTTC.

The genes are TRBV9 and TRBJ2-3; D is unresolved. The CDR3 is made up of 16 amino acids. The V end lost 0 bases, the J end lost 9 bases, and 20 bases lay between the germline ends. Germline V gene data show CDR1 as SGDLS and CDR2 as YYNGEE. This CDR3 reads CASSVVSGATPQTQYF. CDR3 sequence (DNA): TGTGCCAGCAGCGTAGTATCCGGAGCCACTCCCCAAACGCAGTATTTT.

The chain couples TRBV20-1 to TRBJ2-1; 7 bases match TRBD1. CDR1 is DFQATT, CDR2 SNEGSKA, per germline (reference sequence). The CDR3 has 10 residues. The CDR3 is CSADRAEQFF. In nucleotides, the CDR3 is TGCAGCGCCGACAGGGCCGAGCAGTTCTTC.

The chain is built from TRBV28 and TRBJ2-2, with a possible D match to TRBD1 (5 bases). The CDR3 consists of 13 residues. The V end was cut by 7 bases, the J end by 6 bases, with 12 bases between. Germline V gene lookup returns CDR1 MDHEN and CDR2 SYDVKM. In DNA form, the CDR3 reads TGTGCCAGCATAAAATCAGGGCCCGGGGAGCTGTTTTTT. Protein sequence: CASIKSGPGELFF.

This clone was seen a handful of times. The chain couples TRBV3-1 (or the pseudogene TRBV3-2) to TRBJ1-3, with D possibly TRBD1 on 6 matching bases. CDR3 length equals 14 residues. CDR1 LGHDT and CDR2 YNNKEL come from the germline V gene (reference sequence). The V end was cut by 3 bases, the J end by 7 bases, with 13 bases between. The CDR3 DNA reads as TGTGCCAGCAGCCATTTGACCAGGGGCAACACCATATATTTT. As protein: CASSHLTRGNTIYF.

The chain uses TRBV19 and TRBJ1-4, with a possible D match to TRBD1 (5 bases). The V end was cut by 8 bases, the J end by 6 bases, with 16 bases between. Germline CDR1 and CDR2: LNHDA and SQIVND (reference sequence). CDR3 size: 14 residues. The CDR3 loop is CASVGGREDEKLFF. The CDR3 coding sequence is TGTGCCAGTGTTGGGGGTAGGGAGGATGAAAAACTGTTTTTT.

The CDR3 DNA reads as TGTGCCAGTAGTATCCTAGCGGGGAACTACGAGCAGTACTTC. Amino acid sequence: CASSILAGNYEQYF. This chain links TRBV19 with TRBJ2-7; 9 nucleotides agree with TRBD2. The CDR3 loop spans 14 amino acids. CDR1 LNHDA and CDR2 SQIVND come from the germline V gene (reference sequence). V lost 3 bases and J lost 3; bases outside the gene matches: 3.

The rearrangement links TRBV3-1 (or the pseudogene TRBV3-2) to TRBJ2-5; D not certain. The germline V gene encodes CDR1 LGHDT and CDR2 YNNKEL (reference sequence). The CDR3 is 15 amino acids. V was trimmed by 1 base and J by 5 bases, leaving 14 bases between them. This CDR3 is CASSQGGPPRETQYF. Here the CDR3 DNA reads TGTGCCAGCAGCCAAGGAGGCCCCCCGAGGGAGACCCAGTACTTC.